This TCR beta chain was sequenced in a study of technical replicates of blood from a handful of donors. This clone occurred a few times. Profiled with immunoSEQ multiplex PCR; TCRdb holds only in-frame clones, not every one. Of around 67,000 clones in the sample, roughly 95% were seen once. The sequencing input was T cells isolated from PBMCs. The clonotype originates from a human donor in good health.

The CDR3 DNA reads as TGTGCCAGCAGTGGCCCGCGGAGCGGGTTCAGCAATCAGCCCCAGCATTTT. Translating gives CASSGPRSGFSNQPQHF. The chain is built from TRBV6-1 and TRBJ1-5; D is uncertain. The CDR3 length is 17 residues. From germline, CDR1 is MNHNS and CDR2 SASEGT. The germline V and J ends were trimmed by 4 bases and 1 base, with 17 bases remaining between them.